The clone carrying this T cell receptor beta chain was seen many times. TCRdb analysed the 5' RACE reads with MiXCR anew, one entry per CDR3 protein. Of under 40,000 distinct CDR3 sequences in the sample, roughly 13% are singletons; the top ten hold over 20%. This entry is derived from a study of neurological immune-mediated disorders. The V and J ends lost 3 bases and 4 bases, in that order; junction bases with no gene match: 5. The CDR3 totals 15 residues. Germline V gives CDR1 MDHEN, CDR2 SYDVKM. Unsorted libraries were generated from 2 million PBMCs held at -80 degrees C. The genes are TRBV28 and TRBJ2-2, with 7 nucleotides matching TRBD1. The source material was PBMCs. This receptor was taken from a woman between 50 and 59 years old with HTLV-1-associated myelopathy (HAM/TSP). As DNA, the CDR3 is TGTGCCAGCAGTTTGACAGGGAAAGGCACCGGGGAGCTGTTTTTT. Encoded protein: CASSLTGKGTGELFF.